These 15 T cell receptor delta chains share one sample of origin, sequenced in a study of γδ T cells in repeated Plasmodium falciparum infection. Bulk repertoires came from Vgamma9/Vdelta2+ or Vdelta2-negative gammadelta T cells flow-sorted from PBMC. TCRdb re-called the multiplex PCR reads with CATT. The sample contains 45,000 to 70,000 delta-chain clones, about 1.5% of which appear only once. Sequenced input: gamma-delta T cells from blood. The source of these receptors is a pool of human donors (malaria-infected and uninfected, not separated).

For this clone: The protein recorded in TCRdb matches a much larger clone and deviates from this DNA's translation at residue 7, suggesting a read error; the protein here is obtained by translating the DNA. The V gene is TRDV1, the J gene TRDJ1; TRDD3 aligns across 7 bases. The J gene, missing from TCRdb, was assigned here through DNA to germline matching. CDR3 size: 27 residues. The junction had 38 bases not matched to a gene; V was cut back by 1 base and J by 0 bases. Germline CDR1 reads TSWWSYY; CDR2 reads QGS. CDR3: CALGEPHLPRCYSGICTGDTNTDKLIF. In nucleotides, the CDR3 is TGTGCTCTTGGGGAACCTCACCTCCCTCGTTGCTACAGCGGGATCTGTACTGGGGACACTAACACCGATAAACTCATCTTT.

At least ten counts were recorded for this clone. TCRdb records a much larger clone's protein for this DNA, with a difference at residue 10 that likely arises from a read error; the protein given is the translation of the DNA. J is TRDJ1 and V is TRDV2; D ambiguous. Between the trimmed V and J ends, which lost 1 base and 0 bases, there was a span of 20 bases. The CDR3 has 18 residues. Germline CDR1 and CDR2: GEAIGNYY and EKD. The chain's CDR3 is CACDTKYYQLMYTDKLIF. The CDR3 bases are TGTGCCTGTGACACGAAGTACTACCAGCTGATGTACACCGATAAACTCATCTTT.

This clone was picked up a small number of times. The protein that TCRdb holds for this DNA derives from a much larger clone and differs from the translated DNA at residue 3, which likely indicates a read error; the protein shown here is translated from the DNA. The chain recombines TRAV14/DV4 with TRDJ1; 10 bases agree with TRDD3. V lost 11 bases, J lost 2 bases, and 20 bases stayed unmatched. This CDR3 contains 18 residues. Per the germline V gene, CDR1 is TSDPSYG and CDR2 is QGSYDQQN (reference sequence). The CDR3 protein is CAVIHLRFGGIRTDKLIF. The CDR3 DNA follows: TGTGCAGTCATACACCTACGTTTTGGGGGGATACGTACCGATAAACTCATCTTT.

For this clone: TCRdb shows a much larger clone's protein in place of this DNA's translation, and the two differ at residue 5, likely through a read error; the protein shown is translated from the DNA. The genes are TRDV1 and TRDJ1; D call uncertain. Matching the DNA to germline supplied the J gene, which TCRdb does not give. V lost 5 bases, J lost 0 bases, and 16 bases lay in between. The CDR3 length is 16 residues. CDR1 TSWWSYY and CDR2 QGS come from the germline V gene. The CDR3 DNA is TGTGCTCTTGGGAAACCGAGATGGACAAACACCGATAAACTCATCTTT. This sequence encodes CALGKPRWTNTDKLIF.

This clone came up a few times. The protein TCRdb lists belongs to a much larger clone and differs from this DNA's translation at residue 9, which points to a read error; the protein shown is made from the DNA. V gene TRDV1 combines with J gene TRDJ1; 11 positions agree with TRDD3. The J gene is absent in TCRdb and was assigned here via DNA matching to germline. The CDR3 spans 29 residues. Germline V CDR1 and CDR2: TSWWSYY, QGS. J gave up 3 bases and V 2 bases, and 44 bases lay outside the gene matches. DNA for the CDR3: TGTGCTCTTGGGGAATTCATACAGTTCGAGCCTGGGGGATACTTCAAGGTCGAACCATTCCCTAATGTGGCCGATAAACTCATCTTT. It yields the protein CALGEFIQFEPGGYFKVEPFPNVADKLIF.

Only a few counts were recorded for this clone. The CDR3 DNA sequence: TGTGCCTGTGACCCACTCCTTTCCGAGTGTGGGGGACCTCTTGGCACCGATAAACTCATCTTT. It codes for CACDPLLSECGGPLGTDKLIF. The rearrangement joins TRDV2 to TRDJ1; 7 nucleotides align to TRDD3. This CDR3 is built from 21 residues. V lost 3 bases and J lost 1; bases outside the gene matches: 25. CDR1 and CDR2 from the germline V gene are GEAIGNYY and EKD.

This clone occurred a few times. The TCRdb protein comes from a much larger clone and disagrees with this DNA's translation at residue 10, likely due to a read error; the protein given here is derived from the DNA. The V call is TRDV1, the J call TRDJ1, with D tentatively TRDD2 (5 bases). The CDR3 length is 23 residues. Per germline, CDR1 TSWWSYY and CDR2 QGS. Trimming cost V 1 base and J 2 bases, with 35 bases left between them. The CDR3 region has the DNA TGTGCTCTTGGGGAACGCCTAAATCAAGCTGTTCCAAGTTGTTTCCCTTCGACCGATAAACTCATCTTT. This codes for CALGERLNQAVPSCFPSTDKLIF.

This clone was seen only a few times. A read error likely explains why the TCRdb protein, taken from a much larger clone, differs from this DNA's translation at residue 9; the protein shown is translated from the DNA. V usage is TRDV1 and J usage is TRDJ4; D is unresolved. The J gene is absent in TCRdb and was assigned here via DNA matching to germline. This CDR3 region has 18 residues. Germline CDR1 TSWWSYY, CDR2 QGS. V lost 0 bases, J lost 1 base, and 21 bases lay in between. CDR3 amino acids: CALGELTLWRYAVRPLIF. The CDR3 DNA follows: TGTGCTCTTGGGGAACTTACCCTATGGCGCTACGCAGTCAGACCCCTGATCTTT.

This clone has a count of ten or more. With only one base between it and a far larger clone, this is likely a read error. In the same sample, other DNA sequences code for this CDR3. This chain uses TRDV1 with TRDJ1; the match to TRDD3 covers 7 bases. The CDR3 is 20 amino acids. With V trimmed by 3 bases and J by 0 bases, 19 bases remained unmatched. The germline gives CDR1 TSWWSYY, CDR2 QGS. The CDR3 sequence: CALGDLISYWGIRHTDKLIF. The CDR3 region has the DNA TGTGCTCTTGGGGATCTCATTTCGTACTGGGGAATACGGCACACCGATAAACTCATCTTT.

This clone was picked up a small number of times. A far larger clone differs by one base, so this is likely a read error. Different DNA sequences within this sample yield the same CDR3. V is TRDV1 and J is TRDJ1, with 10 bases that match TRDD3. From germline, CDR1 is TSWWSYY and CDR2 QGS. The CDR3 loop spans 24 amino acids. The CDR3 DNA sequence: TGCGCTCTTGGGGAACTAACGAGGTTCCTCCGCACCCGAGATGGGGGATACCGCACCGATAAACTCATCTTT. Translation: CALGELTRFLRTRDGGYRTDKLIF.

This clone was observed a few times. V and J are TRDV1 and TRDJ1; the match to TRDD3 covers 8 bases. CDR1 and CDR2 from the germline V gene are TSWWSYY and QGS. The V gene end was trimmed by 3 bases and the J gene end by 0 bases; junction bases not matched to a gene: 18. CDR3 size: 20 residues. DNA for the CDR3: TGTGCTCTTGGGGACCCCCCCACCCACTGGGGATACCTGTACACCGATAAACTCATCTTT. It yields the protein CALGDPPTHWGYLYTDKLIF.

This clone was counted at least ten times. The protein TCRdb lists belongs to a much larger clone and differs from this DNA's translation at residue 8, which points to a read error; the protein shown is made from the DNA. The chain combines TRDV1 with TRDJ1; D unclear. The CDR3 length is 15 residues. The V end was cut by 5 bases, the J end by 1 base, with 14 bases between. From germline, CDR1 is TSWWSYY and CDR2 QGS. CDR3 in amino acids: CALGRRTKGTDKLIF. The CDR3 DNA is TGTGCTCTTGGGAGACGTACTAAGGGCACCGATAAACTCATCTTT.

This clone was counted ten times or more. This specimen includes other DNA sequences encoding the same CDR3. The CDR3 region is CALGELVLPHGWNTDKLIF. CDR3 DNA sequence: TGTGCTCTTGGGGAACTTGTACTTCCTCACGGATGGAACACCGATAAACTCATCTTT. The chain combines TRDV1 with TRDJ1; maybe TRDD2 (6 bases). CDR1 is TSWWSYY, CDR2 QGS, per germline. The CDR3 has 19 residues. V was clipped by 0 bases and J by 0 bases, with 20 bases between them.

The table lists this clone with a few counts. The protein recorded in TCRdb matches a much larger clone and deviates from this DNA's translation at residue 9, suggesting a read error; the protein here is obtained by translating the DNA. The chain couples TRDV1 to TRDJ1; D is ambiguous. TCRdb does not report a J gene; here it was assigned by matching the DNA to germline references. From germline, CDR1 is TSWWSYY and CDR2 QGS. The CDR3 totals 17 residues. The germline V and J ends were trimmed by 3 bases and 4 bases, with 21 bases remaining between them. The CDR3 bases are TGTGCTCTTGGGGACCCCCGTGGCTGCGCCTCCTTCGATAAACTCATCTTT. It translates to CALGDPRGCASFDKLIF.

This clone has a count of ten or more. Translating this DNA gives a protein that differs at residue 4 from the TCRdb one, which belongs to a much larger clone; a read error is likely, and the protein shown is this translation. The CDR3 region has the DNA TGTGCTCTTGTGGAAAACAGCGGGCCATCCTCGGGGGTCCTCACCGATAAACTCATCTTT. Translation: CALVENSGPSSGVLTDKLIF. The chain employs TRDV1 and TRDJ1; perhaps TRDD3 as D (5 bases). Germline V gene data show CDR1 as TSWWSYY and CDR2 as QGS. The length of the CDR3 is 20 residues.